The 32 T cell receptor beta chains reported below all come from one sample, sequenced in a study. TCRdb processed the 5' RACE reads anew with MiXCR; each CDR3 protein has one entry. The profile shows about 43,000 distinct CDR3 sequences, 22% of them singletons. The sorted Tregs were CD4+CD25+CD127-/low cells. Sequenced: Tregs sorted from a lymph node. These receptors originate from a female donor with breast cancer.

This clonotype was observed a few times. The chain has TRBV5-1 and TRBJ2-1; D not resolved. Germline-derived CDR1 and CDR2 are SGHRS and YFSETQ. This CDR3 has 14 amino acids. With 2 bases removed from V and 5 bases from J, the gap between germline ends came to 11 bases. The CDR3 nucleotides read TGCGCCAGCAGCTTCCCTAGTGCCCACAATGAGCAGTTCTTC. As protein: CASSFPSAHNEQFF.

This clonotype was recorded at least ten times. The chain couples TRBV6-1 to TRBJ2-1; 13 bases are shared with TRBD2. Germline V CDR1 and CDR2: MNHNS, SASEGT. Trimming at V came to 2 bases and at J to 7 bases, leaving 5 bases not matched to a gene. The CDR3 is 16 residues long. The CDR3 reads CASSEWTSGSFNEQFF. The CDR3 DNA reads TGTGCCAGCAGTGAATGGACTAGCGGGAGTTTTAATGAGCAGTTCTTC.

This clonotype was observed at least ten times. The rearrangement joins TRBV20-1 to TRBJ2-2; D not resolved. The CDR3 is 13 residues long. The V gene's germline CDR1 is DFQATT and CDR2 SNEGSKA (reference sequence). The germline V and J ends were trimmed by 6 bases and 0 bases, with 8 bases remaining between them. This CDR3 is CSARGPNTGELFF. The CDR3 DNA is TGCAGTGCCCGCGGACCGAACACCGGGGAGCTGTTTTTT.

This clonotype appeared many times. The chain combines TRBV6-1 with TRBJ2-2; 8 positions agree with TRBD2. The junction had 14 bases not matched to a gene; V was cut back by 4 bases and J by 4 bases. This CDR3 comprises 18 residues. Germline V CDR1 and CDR2: MNHNS, SASEGT. CDR3 region: CASSARGLLAAFTGELFF. CDR3 DNA: TGTGCCAGCAGTGCTAGGGGCCTACTAGCGGCTTTCACCGGGGAGCTGTTTTTT.

The CDR3: CASRGESGNTIYF. The CDR3 nucleotides read TGTGCCAGCAGGGGGGAGTCTGGAAACACCATATATTTT. The chain combines TRBV6-1 with TRBJ1-3; D is possibly TRBD1 (5 bases). The CDR3 has 13 amino acids. Germline values: CDR1 MNHNS, CDR2 SASEGT. The germline V and J ends were trimmed by 6 bases and 1 base, with 7 bases remaining between them.

In its sample, this clonotype was seen many times. The rearrangement links TRBV12-3 or TRBV12-4 to TRBJ2-3, with D perhaps TRBD2 (6 bases). The V gene lost 6 bases and the J gene lost 2 bases, with 15 bases spanning the gap. The CDR3 runs to 15 residues. The CDR3 here is CASRWDFPYTDTQYF. The CDR3, as DNA: TGTGCCAGCAGATGGGACTTCCCCTACACAGATACGCAGTATTTT.

In regard to this clonotype: One end of the junction is discordant with germline, which a read error may explain. CDR3 protein: CTTRGHTITGELFF. DNA for the CDR3: TGTACCACCAGAGGACATACCATCACCGGGGAGCTGTTTTTT. The chain recombines TRBV24-1 with TRBJ2-2, with TRBD1 as a possible D gene (5 bases). Looked up from germline, CDR1 is KGHDR and CDR2 is SFDVKD. This CDR3 contains 14 residues.

The sample holds a few counts of this clonotype. The rearrangement links TRBV7-6 to TRBJ2-7; D may be TRBD2 (5 bases). Germline assignment: CDR1 SGHVS and CDR2 FNYEAQ. V lost 1 base, J lost 5 bases, and 12 bases lay in between. The length of the CDR3 is 14 residues. The CDR3 nucleotides read TGTGCCAGCAGCTTAGAGGTTAGCGCAAACGAGCAGTACTTC. Its translation is CASSLEVSANEQYF.

This clonotype has at least ten counts. This chain joins TRBV20-1 and TRBJ1-5, with a tentative D call TRBD1 (5 bases). Germline CDR1 is DFQATT and CDR2 is SNEGSKA (reference sequence). V was shortened by 6 bases and J by 3 bases, with 18 bases between the two germline ends. This CDR3 region has 15 residues. The DNA for the CDR3 is TGCAGTGCAGTAGGCAGGGCTTGGGTCAATCAGCCCCAGCATTTT. The encoded protein is CSAVGRAWVNQPQHF.

V is TRBV23-1 and J is TRBJ1-2; D not resolved. TRBV23-1 is an open reading frame whose function is uncertain. The CDR3 spans 15 residues. V gave up 0 bases and J gave up 6 bases, with 14 bases separating them. The CDR3 bases are TGCGCCAGCAGTCAATCGATGAAAAGGACGGATGGCTACACCTTC. This translates into CASSQSMKRTDGYTF.

This clonotype was seen ten or more times. The rearrangement links TRBV4-2 to TRBJ2-7; TRBD2 aligns across 9 bases. The V segment lost 0 bases and the J segment 0 bases; nucleotides outside the gene matches: 3. CDR3 length: 16 amino acids. CDR1 and CDR2 (germline): LGHNA, YNFKEQ. The CDR3 nucleotides read TGTGCCAGCAGCCAAGAGGGTAGCGGGAGCTCCTACGAGCAGTACTTC. Translating gives CASSQEGSGSSYEQYF.

Worth noting for this clonotype: Without the conserved terminal phenylalanine or tryptophan, this CDR3 likely stems from a read error. The rearrangement joins TRBV27 to TRBJ2-1; 7 bases line up with TRBD2. The V gene end was trimmed by 6 bases and the J gene end by 3 bases; junction bases not matched to a gene: 5. CDR1 is MNHEY and CDR2 is SMNVEV in the germline V gene (reference sequence). The CDR3 is 14 amino acids. The CDR3 spells CASRPAGLYNEQFL. The CDR3 DNA is TGTGCCAGCAGGCCAGCGGGACTCTACAATGAGCAGTTCCTC.

With respect to this clonotype: A much larger clone is a single base away; this may be a read error. The V gene is TRBV7-2, the J gene TRBJ1-6, with D maybe TRBD1 (5 bases). The CDR3 has 15 amino acids. The V gene lost 5 bases and the J gene lost 9 bases, with 17 bases spanning the gap. CDR1 is SGHTA and CDR2 is FQGNSA in the germline V gene. The CDR3 DNA follows: TGTGCCAGCAGCCCTAGGGCCTCAAGGGGTTCACCCCTCCACTTT. This encodes CASSPRASRGSPLHF.

This clonotype was counted ten times or more. The chain uses TRBV12-3 or TRBV12-4 and TRBJ2-3; D is unclear. The ends were cut back, 1 base at V and 5 bases at J, with 4 bases in the middle. There are 12 residues in the CDR3. In nucleotides, the CDR3 is TGTGCCAGCAGTTTAGGGCTAGATACGCAGTATTTT. The encoded protein is CASSLGLDTQYF.

This clonotype was observed at least ten times. The chain is built from TRBV7-6 and TRBJ2-3; D is possibly TRBD2 (6 bases). The CDR3 totals 16 residues. Trimming removed 4 bases at V and 2 bases at J, with 16 bases between. Per germline, CDR1 SGHVS and CDR2 FNYEAQ. This CDR3 is CASSSTSIRNTDTQYF. As DNA, the CDR3 is TGTGCCAGCAGCTCCACTAGCATTCGGAACACAGATACGCAGTATTTT.

On this clonotype: One base away lies a much larger clone, so this may be a sequencing read error. The chain joins TRBV20-1 to TRBJ2-7; 8 bases map to TRBD2. CDR1 DFQATT and CDR2 SNEGSKA come from the germline V gene (reference sequence). Trimming removed 7 bases from V and 0 bases from J; junction bases left unmatched: 8. The CDR3 extends over 14 amino acids. The CDR3 here is CSVSGKGSSYEQYF. Written as DNA, the CDR3 is TGCAGTGTTAGCGGGAAGGGAAGCTCCTACGAGCAGTACTTC.

The V call is TRBV9, the J call TRBJ2-1; D is possibly TRBD2 (6 bases). Looked up from germline, CDR1 is SGDLS and CDR2 is YYNGEE. The V end was cut by 3 bases, the J end by 2 bases, with 12 bases between. This CDR3 is built from 15 residues. The DNA for the CDR3 is TGTGCCAGCAGCGGCGGAGGGCATCCCTACAATGAGCAGTTCTTC. Protein product: CASSGGGHPYNEQFF. The complete variable domain, with remaining parts taken from reference TRBV9 and TRBJ2-1, reads DSGVTQTPKHLITATGQRVTLRCSPRSGDLSVYWYQQSLDQGLQFLIQYYNGEERAKGNILERFSAQQFPDLHSELNLSSLELGDSALYFCASSGGGHPYNEQFFGPGTRLTVL.

V is TRBV5-1 and J is TRBJ1-1; TRBD1 matches at 11 bases. This CDR3 is built from 16 residues. V trimming: 0 bases; J trimming: 4 bases; junction bases outside the gene matches: 5. CDR1 SGHRS and CDR2 YFSETQ come from the germline V gene. In DNA form, the CDR3 reads TGCGCCAGCAGCTTGGCGGACAGGGGGCAAGTCACTGAAGCTTTCTTT. Translated, it gives CASSLADRGQVTEAFF.

This clonotype appeared many times. The chain recombines TRBV2 with TRBJ2-1; TRBD1 matches 7 bases. Germline values: CDR1 SNHLY, CDR2 FYNNEI. The CDR3 is made up of 15 amino acids. J was trimmed by 5 bases and V by 4 bases; bases with no gene match: 8. CDR3 bases: TGTGCCAGCAGTGCGTACAGGGGAAGAGACAATGAGCAGTTCTTC. Translation: CASSAYRGRDNEQFF.

This clonotype was observed a few times. This sequence joins TRBV24-1 and TRBJ2-1, with 9 bases matching TRBD1. Trimming at V came to 0 bases and at J to 9 bases, leaving 5 bases not matched to a gene. This CDR3 is built from 15 residues. Germline CDR1 and CDR2: KGHDR and SFDVKD. The CDR3 region is CATSDLQTGGFEQFF. The DNA for the CDR3 is TGTGCCACCAGTGATTTGCAAACAGGGGGCTTTGAGCAGTTCTTC.

V is TRBV7-2 and J is TRBJ1-6, with a possible D match to TRBD1 (6 bases). The CDR3 has 14 amino acids. Trimming took off 4 bases at V and 8 bases at J, with 12 bases between the two ends. Germline V lookup: CDR1 SGHTA, CDR2 FQGNSA. Here the CDR3 DNA reads TGTGCCAGCAGCTGGGCAGGGGACGATTCACCCCTCCACTTT. It yields the protein CASSWAGDDSPLHF.

The chain combines TRBV6-2 or TRBV6-3 with TRBJ1-1, with 9 bases matching TRBD1. Trimming took 7 bases from V and 4 from J; bases not matched to a gene: 16. The CDR3 length is 17 residues. Germline CDR1 and CDR2: MNHEY and SVGEGT. The CDR3 region is CASNARGDRGTSTEAFF. The CDR3 bases are TGTGCCAGCAATGCTCGGGGAGACAGGGGGACGAGCACTGAAGCTTTCTTT.

This clonotype was observed many times. This chain uses TRBV7-8 with TRBJ2-1, with 9 nucleotides matching TRBD2. The J segment lost 6 bases and the V segment lost 0 bases, leaving 6 bases of the junction unmatched. Germline CDR1 SGHVS, CDR2 FQNEAQ. The CDR3 runs 16 residues. CDR3 nucleotide sequence: TGTGCCAGCAGCTTAGCGTCGGCGGGAGGGCCCAATGAGCAGTTCTTC. Amino acids: CASSLASAGGPNEQFF.

V is TRBV28 and J is TRBJ2-1; D unresolved. The V and J ends lost 4 bases and 4 bases respectively, with 8 bases between them. The CDR3 covers 13 residues. Germline CDR1 MDHEN, CDR2 SYDVKM. DNA of the CDR3: TGTGCCAGCAGTTCGACTGGATACAATGAGCAGTTCTTC. Translation: CASSSTGYNEQFF.

The genes are TRBV20-1 and TRBJ2-7, with D possibly TRBD1 on 5 matching bases. In germline, CDR1 is DFQATT, CDR2 SNEGSKA (reference sequence). Trimming took 0 bases from V and 4 from J, leaving 10 bases between them. The CDR3 extends over 13 amino acids. CDR3 in DNA: TGCAGTGCTAGAGATCCCACAGGATACGAGCAGTACTTC. Residues: CSARDPTGYEQYF.

This clonotype was counted many times. J is TRBJ2-4 and V is TRBV24-1; the match to TRBD1 covers 9 bases. CDR1 and CDR2 (germline): KGHDR, SFDVKD. CDR3 length: 15 amino acids. The junction had 7 bases not matched to a gene; V was cut back by 4 bases and J by 7 bases. The CDR3 region has the DNA TGTGCCACCAGTGACTCAGGACAGGGGAGGAACATTCAGTACTTC. Translating it yields CATSDSGQGRNIQYF.

The sample holds many counts of this clonotype. V is TRBV10-3 and J is TRBJ1-4; D may be TRBD1 (5 bases). CDR1 and CDR2 (germline): ENHRY, SYGVKD. The CDR3 covers 15 residues. Trimming left V 0 bases short and J 6 bases short, with 11 bases between. CDR3 sequence (DNA): TGTGCCATCAGTGAGTCGAGGGGACTTGATGAAAAACTGTTTTTT. Its protein product is CAISESRGLDEKLFF.

Comments on this clonotype: This may arise from a read error, as a much more abundant clone is one base away. The V gene is TRBV12-3 or TRBV12-4, the J gene TRBJ2-7; D possibly corresponds to TRBD2 (6 bases). The CDR3 is made up of 13 amino acids. Between the trimmed V and J ends, which lost 6 bases and 6 bases, there was a span of 15 bases. The CDR3 reads CASSGRRASEQYF. Here the CDR3 DNA reads TGTGCCAGCAGCGGCAGGAGGGCCTCCGAGCAGTACTTC.

The chain combines TRBV3-1 with TRBJ2-4, with D maybe TRBD1 (6 bases). Germline loops: CDR1 LGHDT, CDR2 YNNKEL (reference sequence). Trimming shortened V by 6 bases and J by 7 bases, and 13 bases separated the two germline ends. The CDR3 contains 13 residues. CDR3 sequence reads: CASSRTVLNIQYF. The CDR3 DNA sequence: TGTGCCAGCAGTAGGACAGTTTTGAACATTCAGTACTTC.

The chain combines TRBV7-9 with TRBJ2-3; TRBD1 agrees at 7 bases. The V gene's germline CDR1 is SEHNR and CDR2 FQNEAQ (reference sequence). The CDR3 consists of 15 residues. Trimming at V came to 4 bases and at J to 6 bases, leaving 10 bases not matched to a gene. CDR3 sequence reads: CASSSRDRAFDTQYF. Written as DNA, the CDR3 is TGTGCCAGCAGCTCCCGGGACAGAGCCTTTGATACGCAGTATTTT.

Worth noting for this clonotype: Given a much more abundant clone one base away, this may be a read error. The chain carries TRBV9 and TRBJ2-5; D is perhaps TRBD1 (6 bases). Germline V gene lookup returns CDR1 SGDLS and CDR2 YYNGEE. Trimming removed 2 bases at V and 1 base at J, with 12 bases between. This CDR3 spans 15 amino acids. CDR3 sequence: CASSVRGDIQETQYF. CDR3 nucleotide sequence: TGTGCCAGCAGCGTCAGAGGGGACATCCAAGAGACCCAGTACTTC.

In its sample, this clonotype was seen many times. The gene calls are TRBV30 and TRBJ2-7; perhaps TRBD1 as D (5 bases). V was clipped by 4 bases and J by 2 bases, with 12 bases between them. The CDR3 runs 13 residues. Germline CDR1 reads GTSNPN; CDR2 reads SVGIG (reference sequence). Here the CDR3 DNA reads TGTGCCTGGACCGACAGCCTGACCTACGAGCAGTACTTC. Its translation: CAWTDSLTYEQYF.